Described below is a single TCR beta chain sequence and its context. Its antigen is undetermined. Profiling relied on immunoSEQ multiplex PCR, and the TCRdb table lists in-frame clones only, not all of them. The sample yields 120,000 or so clones, approximately 88% seen once. This record belongs to a study of T cell responses to AZD1222 COVID-19 vaccine. Study-wide context: Second-dose recipients at about 4 or about 12 weeks were treated as one pooled group.

V was pared by 5 bases and J by 4 bases, with 20 bases between. The CDR3 spans 17 residues. The V gene's germline CDR1 is WNHNN and CDR2 SYGVQD (reference sequence). Overall study findings and caveats: Among the donors, most were white British and more were female, and clonal diversity was possibly underestimated. There were repertoire samples only from the period after the peak T cell response. Baseline serostatus was positive in only a handful of AZD1222 recipients.

The gene calls are TRBV10-1 and TRBJ2-2; D is possibly TRBD2 (6 bases). Sequencing was performed on peripheral blood, taken on day 0 of AZD1222 vaccination. This TCR came from an adult in good health. The chain's CDR3 is CASSSRWGQGGTGELFF. The CDR3 bases are TGCGCCAGCAGTAGTAGATGGGGTCAGGGAGGCACCGGGGAGCTGTTTTTT.